This is a list of T cell receptor beta chains from one sample in a study of technical replicates of blood from four donors. The repertoire was sequenced with immunoSEQ multiplex PCR; TCRdb's copy has only in-frame clones and lacks some. In the table there are over 50,000 clones, approximately 86% of which are singletons. The material sequenced was PBMCs. Every receptor here comes from a human donor in good health. Some clones in this sample may be carry-over from other donors' samples. Both conserved end residues are part of each CDR3. D genes are given only for firm matches. For some rows the clone size is stated as once, few or many, or as a class when expanded; others skip it.

J gene | D gene | V gene | clone size | CDR3 DNA | CDR3 protein
TRBJ2-5 | TRBD1 | TRBV7-2 | NA | TGTGCCAGCAGCTCACAGGGGGTGCCAGAGACCCAGTACTTC | CASSSQGVPETQYF
TRBJ1-2 | TRBD1 | TRBV28 | once | TGTGCCAGCAGTCCCTCGACAGGGTTCGTCTATGGCTACACCTTC | CASSPSTGFVYGYTF
TRBJ2-1 | TRBD2 | TRBV5-4 | NA | TGTGCCAGCAGCTTGCCAAGCGGGAACAGGGAGCAGTTCTTC | CASSLPSGNREQFF
TRBJ2-3 | NA | TRBV7-9 | NA | TGTGCCAGCAGCTTAGGCCAGGGGTACGATACGCAGTATTTT | CASSLGQGYDTQYF
TRBJ2-3 | NA | TRBV5-6 | once | TGTGCCAGCAGCTTGCGACCCGACCGAGGAGATACGCAGTATTTT | CASSLRPDRGDTQYF
TRBJ1-1 | NA | TRBV6-5 | NA | TGTGCCAGCTTTGGGACTTTCCCGAACACTGAAGCTTTCTTT | CASFGTFPNTEAFF
TRBJ1-1 | TRBD1 | TRBV7-6 | few | TGTGCCAGCAGCCACTACGGGACAGGGACTGAAGCTTTCTTT | CASSHYGTGTEAFF
TRBJ2-7 | TRBD1 | TRBV29-1 | NA | TGCAGCGTTTTGACAGGGGGCAACGAGCAGTACTTC | CSVLTGGNEQYF
TRBJ1-2 | TRBD1 | TRBV2 | few | TGTGCCAGCAGTGAGGAGGACAGGGGTGCCTATGGCTACACCTTC | CASSEEDRGAYGYTF
TRBJ2-1 | NA | TRBV4-3 | NA | TGCGCCAGCAGCCAAGAGCTCGGGTGGGGACACAAAGGGTCTAGGGGGCAGTTCTTC | CASSQELGWGHKGSRGQFF
TRBJ2-1 | NA | TRBV4-3 | once | TGCGCCAGCAGCCAGGAAACGAGGCTTGAGGGTTACAATGAGCAGTTCTTC | CASSQETRLEGYNEQFF
TRBJ1-6 | TRBD1 | TRBV4-1 | once | TGCGCCAGCAGCCCACAGACAGGGGGCCGGAATTCACCCCTCCACTTT | CASSPQTGGRNSPLHF
TRBJ2-1 | TRBD2 | TRBV6-5 | NA | TGTGCCAGCAGTTACGATACTAGCGGGAGGCAAAAGCAGTTCTTC | CASSYDTSGRQKQFF
TRBJ2-2 | NA | TRBV7-3 | few | TGTGCCAGCAGCTTAATGTCGTCGGCTTCGGGGGACGGGGAGCTGTTTTTT | CASSLMSSASGDGELFF
TRBJ2-1 | TRBD2 | TRBV13 | NA | TGTGCCAGCAGCCCACCGGGACTAGCGGGAGTTGATGAGCAGTTCTTC | CASSPPGLAGVDEQFF
TRBJ1-5 | TRBD1 | TRBV19 | NA | TGTGCCAGTAGCCTATCTACAGGGGGTCGAAATCAGCCCCAGCATTTT | CASSLSTGGRNQPQHF
TRBJ2-2 | NA | TRBV25-1 | NA | TGTGCCAGCAGTGGACAAAGACTAGCGAACACCGGGGAGCTGTTTTTT | CASSGQRLANTGELFF
TRBJ2-5 | NA | TRBV6-5 | NA | TGTGCCAGCAGATTATGGGGTCGGGGAGAGACCCAGTACTTC | CASRLWGRGETQYF
TRBJ2-7 | NA | TRBV18 | NA | TGTGCCAGCTCACCACGAGGGTTTCCGGGAAGTCCCTACGAGCAGTACTTC | CASSPRGFPGSPYEQYF
TRBJ1-5 | NA | TRBV6-6 | NA | TGTGCCAGCAGTCAAGACAGGATGATTAGCAATCAGCCCCAGCATTTT | CASSQDRMISNQPQHF
TRBJ2-5 | NA | TRBV7-6 | NA | TGTGCCAGCAGCTTAGTACCCAGGGATGAAGAGACCCAGTACTTC | CASSLVPRDEETQYF
TRBJ1-1 | NA | TRBV11-3 | NA | TGTGCCAGCAGCTTCGGGTTGGACACTGAAGCTTTCTTT | CASSFGLDTEAFF
TRBJ2-7 | NA | TRBV6-1 | once | TGTGCCAGCAGTGAAGTTGGGGGGGGGCCCTACGAGCAGTACTTC | CASSEVGGGPYEQYF
TRBJ2-5 | TRBD1 | TRBV7-9 | NA | TGTGCCAGCAGCCGACAGACCCTTGGACAGGGGGGCGAGACCCAGTACTTC | CASSRQTLGQGGETQYF
TRBJ1-3 | TRBD1 | TRBV7-2 | few | TGTGCCAGCAGCTACTCACGGACAGGGACTGGAAACACCATATATTTT | CASSYSRTGTGNTIYF